These 7 T cell receptor beta chains were all obtained from the same sample, sequenced in a study of molecular identifiers for immune sequencing clone quantification. TCRdb reprocessed the PCR reads via MiXCR and lists one record per CDR3 protein. Seen here are hundreds of thousands of distinct CDR3 sequences, about 25% observed once, and the top ten hold approximately 0.75%. Sequenced input: naive CD8+ T cells from blood, with Jurkat cell RNA spiked in. This sample's subset: FACS-sorted CD8+CD4-CCR7+CD45RA+ naive T cells. The origin of the receptors is a human donor in good health. Some libraries in this study had Jurkat cell RNA spiked in.

Concerning this clonotype: With a much larger clone just one base away, this may be a read error. The genes are TRBV4-1 and TRBJ2-7; 12 nucleotides match TRBD2. Trimming took 1 base from V and 6 from J; bases not matched to a gene: 4. The germline gives CDR1 MGHRA, CDR2 YSYEKL. The CDR3 spans 15 residues. The CDR3 spells CASSQALAGGIEQYF. The CDR3 DNA is TGCGCCAGCAGCCAAGCACTAGCGGGGGGAATCGAGCAGTACTTC.

This clonotype was found many times. V usage is TRBV4-1 and J usage is TRBJ2-7, with 9 bases fitting TRBD2. Germline CDR1 and CDR2: MGHRA and YSYEKL. The CDR3 loop spans 15 amino acids. J was trimmed by 4 bases and V by 0 bases; bases with no gene match: 4. DNA for the CDR3: TGCGCCAGCAGCCAAGAAGGGACTAGCATGTACGAGCAGTACTTC. Translation: CASSQEGTSMYEQYF.

The chain combines TRBV27 with TRBJ1-1; TRBD1 agrees at 7 bases. J gave up 0 bases and V 5 bases, and 12 bases lay outside the gene matches. The germline CDR1 and CDR2 sequences are MNHEY and SMNVEV (reference sequence). The CDR3 totals 17 residues. CDR3 nucleotide sequence: TGTGCCAGCAGTCCCATGACAGGGTTGCTGATGAACACTGAAGCTTTCTTT. This sequence encodes CASSPMTGLLMNTEAFF.

This clonotype has a handful of counts. The V and J genes are TRBV2 and TRBJ2-5; unclear D gene. The CDR3 runs to 13 residues. CDR1 SNHLY and CDR2 FYNNEI come from the germline V gene. Trimming shortened V by 8 bases and J by 5 bases, and 15 bases separated the two germline ends. Here the CDR3 reads CASGVEREETQYF. Here the CDR3 DNA reads TGTGCCAGCGGTGTAGAGCGTGAGGAGACCCAGTACTTC.

This chain joins TRBV19 and TRBJ2-7, with D uncertain. The CDR3 is 15 amino acids. The V end was cut by 5 bases, the J end by 4 bases, with 18 bases between. CDR1 is LNHDA and CDR2 is SQIVND in the germline V gene (reference sequence). In DNA, the CDR3 is TGTGCCAGTAGTGCCACGGCGTCTGGAGCATACGAGCAGTACTTC. Amino acid sequence: CASSATASGAYEQYF.

This clonotype was seen repeatedly, ten times or more. This rearrangement joins TRBV5-1 to TRBJ2-7; D unresolved. Trimming left V 0 bases short and J 5 bases short, with 12 bases between. CDR1 SGHRS and CDR2 YFSETQ come from the germline V gene. This CDR3 region has 14 residues. DNA of the CDR3: TGCGCCAGCAGCTTGGAGGGAAGGGTCGACGAGCAGTACTTC. This encodes CASSLEGRVDEQYF.

This clonotype appeared a few times. V and J are TRBV7-3 and TRBJ2-1; 14 bases fit TRBD2. Germline lookup yields CDR1 SGHTA and CDR2 FQGTGA. The CDR3 is made up of 19 amino acids. J was trimmed by 8 bases and V by 4 bases; bases with no gene match: 16. CDR3 sequence (DNA): TGTGCCAGCAGCTCAATCCCGGGACTAGCGGGAGATAATCCCGATGAGCAGTTCTTC. Its protein product is CASSSIPGLAGDNPDEQFF.